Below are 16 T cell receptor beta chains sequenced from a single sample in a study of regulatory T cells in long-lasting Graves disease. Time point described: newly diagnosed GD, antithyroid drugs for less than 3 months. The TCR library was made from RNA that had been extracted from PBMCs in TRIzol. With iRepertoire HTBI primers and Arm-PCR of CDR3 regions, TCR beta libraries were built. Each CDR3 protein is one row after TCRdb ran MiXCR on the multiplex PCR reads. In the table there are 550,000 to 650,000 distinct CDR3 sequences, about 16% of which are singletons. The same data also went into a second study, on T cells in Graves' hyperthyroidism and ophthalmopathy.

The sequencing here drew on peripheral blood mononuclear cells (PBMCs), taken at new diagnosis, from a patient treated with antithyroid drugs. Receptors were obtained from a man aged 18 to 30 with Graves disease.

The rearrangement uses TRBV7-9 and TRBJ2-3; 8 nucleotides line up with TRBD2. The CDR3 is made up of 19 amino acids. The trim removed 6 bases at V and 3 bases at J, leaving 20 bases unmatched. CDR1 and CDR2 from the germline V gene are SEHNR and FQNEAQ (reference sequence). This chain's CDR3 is CASRGKLSPTGTRTDTQYF. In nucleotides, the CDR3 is TGTGCCAGCAGGGGAAAGCTCTCTCCTACCGGGACTAGAACAGATACGCAGTATTTT.

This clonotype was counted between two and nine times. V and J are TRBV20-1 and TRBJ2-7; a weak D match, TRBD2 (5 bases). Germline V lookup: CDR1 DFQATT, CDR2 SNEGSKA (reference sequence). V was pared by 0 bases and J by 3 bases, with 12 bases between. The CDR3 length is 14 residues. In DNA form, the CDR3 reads TGCAGTGCTAGAGATTCACTAGTCTACTACGAGCAGTACTTC. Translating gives CSARDSLVYYEQYF.

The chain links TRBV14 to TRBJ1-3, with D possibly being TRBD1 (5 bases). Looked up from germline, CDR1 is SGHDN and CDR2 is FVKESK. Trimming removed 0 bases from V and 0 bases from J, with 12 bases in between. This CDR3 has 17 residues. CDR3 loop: CASSQDKEGLSGNTIYF. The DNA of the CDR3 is TGTGCCAGCAGCCAAGATAAGGAGGGACTCTCTGGAAACACCATATATTTT.

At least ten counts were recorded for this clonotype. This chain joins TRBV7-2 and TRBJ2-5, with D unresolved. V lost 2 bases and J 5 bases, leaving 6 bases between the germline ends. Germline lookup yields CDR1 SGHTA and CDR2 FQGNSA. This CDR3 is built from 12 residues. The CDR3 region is CASSLYGETQYF. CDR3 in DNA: TGTGCCAGCAGCTTATATGGGGAGACCCAGTACTTC.

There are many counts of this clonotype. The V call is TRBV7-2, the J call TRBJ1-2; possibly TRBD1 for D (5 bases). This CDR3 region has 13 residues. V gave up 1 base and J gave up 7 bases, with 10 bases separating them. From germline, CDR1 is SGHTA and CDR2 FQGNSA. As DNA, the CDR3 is TGTGCCAGCAGCTTAGTAAGGGGTGGTGGCTACACCTTC. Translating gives CASSLVRGGGYTF.

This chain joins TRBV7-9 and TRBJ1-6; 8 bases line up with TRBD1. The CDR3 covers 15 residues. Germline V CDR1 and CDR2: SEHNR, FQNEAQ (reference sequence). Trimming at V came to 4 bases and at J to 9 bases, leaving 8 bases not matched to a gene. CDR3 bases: TGTGCCAGCAGCTCCTCGGGGACAGGCACTTCACCCCTCCACTTT. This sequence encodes CASSSSGTGTSPLHF.

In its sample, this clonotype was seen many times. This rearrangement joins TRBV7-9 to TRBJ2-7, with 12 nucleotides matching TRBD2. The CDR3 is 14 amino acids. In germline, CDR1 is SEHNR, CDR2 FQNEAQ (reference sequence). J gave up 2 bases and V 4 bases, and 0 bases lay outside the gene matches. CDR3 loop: CASSSSGRAYEQYF. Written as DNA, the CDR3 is TGTGCCAGCAGCTCTAGCGGGAGGGCCTACGAGCAGTACTTC. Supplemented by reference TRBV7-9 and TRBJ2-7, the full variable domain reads DTGVSQNPRHKITKRGQNVTFRCDPISEHNRLYWYRQTLGQGPEFLTYFQNEAQLEKSRLLSDRFSAERPKGSFSTLEIQRTEQGDSAMYLCASSSSGRAYEQYFGPGTRLTVT.

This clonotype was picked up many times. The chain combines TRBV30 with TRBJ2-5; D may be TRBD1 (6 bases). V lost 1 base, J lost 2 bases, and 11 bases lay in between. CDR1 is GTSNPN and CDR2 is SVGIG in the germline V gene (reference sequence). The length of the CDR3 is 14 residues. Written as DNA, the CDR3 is TGTGCCTGGAGTGCACAGGGTCGGCAAGAGACCCAGTACTTC. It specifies CAWSAQGRQETQYF.

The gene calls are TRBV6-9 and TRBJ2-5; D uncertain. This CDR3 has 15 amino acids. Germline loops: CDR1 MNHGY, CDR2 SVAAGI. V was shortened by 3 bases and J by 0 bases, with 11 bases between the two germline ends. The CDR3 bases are TGTGCCAGCAGTTACTCCCGAGACTACCAAGAGACCCAGTACTTC. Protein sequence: CASSYSRDYQETQYF.

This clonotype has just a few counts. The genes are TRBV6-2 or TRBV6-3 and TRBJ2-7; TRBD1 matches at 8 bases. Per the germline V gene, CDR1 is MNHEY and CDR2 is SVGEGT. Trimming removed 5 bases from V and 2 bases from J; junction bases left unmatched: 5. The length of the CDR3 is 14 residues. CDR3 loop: CASSTYRGTYEQYF. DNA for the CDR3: TGTGCCAGCAGTACATACAGGGGGACCTACGAGCAGTACTTC.

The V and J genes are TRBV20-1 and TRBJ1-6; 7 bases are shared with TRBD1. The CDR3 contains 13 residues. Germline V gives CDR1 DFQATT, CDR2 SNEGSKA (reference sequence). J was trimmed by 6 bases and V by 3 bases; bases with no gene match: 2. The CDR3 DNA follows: TGCAGTGCTAGGGGGACAGCTAATTCACCCCTCCACTTT. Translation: CSARGTANSPLHF.

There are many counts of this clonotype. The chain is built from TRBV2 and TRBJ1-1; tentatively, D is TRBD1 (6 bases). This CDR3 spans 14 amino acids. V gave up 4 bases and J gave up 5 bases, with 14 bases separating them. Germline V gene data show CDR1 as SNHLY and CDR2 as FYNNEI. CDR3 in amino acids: CASSARRGDTEAFF. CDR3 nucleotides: TGTGCCAGCAGTGCACGCAGGGGAGATACTGAAGCTTTCTTT.

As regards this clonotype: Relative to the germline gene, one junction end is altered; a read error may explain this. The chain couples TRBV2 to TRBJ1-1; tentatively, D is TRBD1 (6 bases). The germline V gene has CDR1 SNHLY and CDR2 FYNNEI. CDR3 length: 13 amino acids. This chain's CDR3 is CASTFDGGTEAFF. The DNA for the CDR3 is TGTGCCAGCACATTCGACGGGGGCACTGAGGCTTTCTTT.

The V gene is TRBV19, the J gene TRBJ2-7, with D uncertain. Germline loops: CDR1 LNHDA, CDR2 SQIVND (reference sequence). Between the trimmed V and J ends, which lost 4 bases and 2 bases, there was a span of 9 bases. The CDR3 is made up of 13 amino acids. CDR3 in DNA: TGTGCCAGTAGTAAGGACGTCACCTACGAGCAGTACTTC. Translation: CASSKDVTYEQYF. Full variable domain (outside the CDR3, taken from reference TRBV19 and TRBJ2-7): DGGITQSPKYLFRKEGQNVTLSCEQNLNHDAMYWYRQDPGQGLRLIYYSQIVNDFQKGDIAEGYSVSREKKESFPLTVTSAQKNPTAFYLCASSKDVTYEQYFGPGTRLTVT.

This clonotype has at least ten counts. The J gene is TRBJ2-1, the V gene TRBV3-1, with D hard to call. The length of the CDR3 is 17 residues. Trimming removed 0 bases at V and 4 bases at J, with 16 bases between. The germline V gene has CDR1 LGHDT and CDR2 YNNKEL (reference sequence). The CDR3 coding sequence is TGTGCCAGCAGCCAAGACCCCGTCAGGCCGGTTTACAATGAGCAGTTCTTC. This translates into CASSQDPVRPVYNEQFF.

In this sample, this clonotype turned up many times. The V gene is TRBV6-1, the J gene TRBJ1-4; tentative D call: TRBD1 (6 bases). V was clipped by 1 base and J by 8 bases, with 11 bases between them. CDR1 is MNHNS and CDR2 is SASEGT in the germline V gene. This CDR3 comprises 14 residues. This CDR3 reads CASSEVRGVEKLFF. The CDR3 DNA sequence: TGTGCCAGCAGTGAAGTTAGGGGGGTCGAAAAACTGTTTTTT.